A single sample gave rise to the 10 T cell receptor beta chains below, sequenced in a study of blood T cell repertoires in COVID-19. Clones were sequenced by immunoSEQ multiplex PCR, and TCRdb holds only the in-frame ones, with some missing. The sample has tens of thousands of clones; around 90% are singletons. The sample comprised peripheral blood. The receptors stem from a human donor in a cohort sampled during active COVID-19.

The chain combines TRBV7-6 with TRBJ1-2; 9 bases are shared with TRBD1. The V and J ends lost 5 bases and 5 bases, in that order; junction bases with no gene match: 9. Germline-derived CDR1 and CDR2 are SGHVS and FNYEAQ. This CDR3 has 15 residues. The CDR3 sequence: CASSPEETGGYGYTF. CDR3 in DNA: TGTGCCAGCAGCCCAGAGGAGACAGGGGGATATGGCTACACCTTC.

The DNA of the CDR3 is TGTGCCAGCACCAACCCGGGATCAATAATTGGAAAACTGTTTTTT. It is translated as CASTNPGSIIGKLFF. The chain combines TRBV5-5 with TRBJ1-4; D not resolved. The V end lost 6 bases, the J end lost 10 bases, and 22 bases lay between the germline ends. Germline CDR1 and CDR2: SGHKS and YYEKEE (reference sequence). The CDR3 runs to 15 residues.

The chain employs TRBV19 and TRBJ1-5, with TRBD1 as a possible D gene (6 bases). Trimming cost V 3 bases and J 9 bases, with 15 bases left between them. Germline V gene sequence: CDR1 LNHDA, CDR2 SQIVND (reference sequence). CDR3 length equals 14 residues. CDR3 amino acids: CASSMGRGVWPQHF. The CDR3 DNA sequence: TGTGCCAGTAGTATGGGCAGGGGCGTTTGGCCCCAGCATTTT.

The J gene is TRBJ1-2, the V gene TRBV9; 9 bases are a match to TRBD1. J gave up 7 bases and V 6 bases, and 10 bases lay outside the gene matches. Germline values: CDR1 SGDLS, CDR2 YYNGEE. This CDR3 spans 14 amino acids. In DNA, the CDR3 is TGTGCCAGCAACTCGGGACAGGGTGAATTTGGCTACACCTTC. This sequence encodes CASNSGQGEFGYTF.

The V and J genes are TRBV28 and TRBJ2-4, with 7 bases that match TRBD2. Germline lookup yields CDR1 MDHEN and CDR2 SYDVKM. The CDR3 length is 16 residues. With V trimmed by 5 bases and J by 1 base, 8 bases remained unmatched. The CDR3 here is CASSPRTRRAKNIQYF. The CDR3 coding sequence is TGTGCCAGCAGTCCAAGGACTAGAAGGGCCAAAAACATTCAGTACTTC.

The V call is TRBV4-1, the J call TRBJ2-1; 7 bases are shared with TRBD1. V lost 2 bases and J lost 7; bases outside the gene matches: 11. This CDR3 is built from 16 residues. Germline loops: CDR1 MGHRA, CDR2 YSYEKL. The CDR3 region is CASSQFPTGMRNEQFF. The CDR3 coding sequence is TGCGCCAGCAGCCAATTTCCGACAGGGATGAGGAATGAGCAGTTCTTC.

The rearrangement joins TRBV7-2 to TRBJ2-5, with D perhaps TRBD2 (5 bases). The CDR3 spans 14 residues. V lost 4 bases and J 5 bases, leaving 14 bases between the germline ends. CDR1 is SGHTA and CDR2 is FQGNSA in the germline V gene. The chain's CDR3 is CASSSQATGETQYF. The CDR3 nucleotides are TGTGCCAGCAGCTCGCAAGCGACGGGGGAGACCCAGTACTTC.

In DNA, the CDR3 is TGTGCCCTAGGGACTAGCGGCCGTAACGAGCAGTACTTC. Its translation: CALGTSGRNEQYF. The V and J genes are TRBV7-9 and TRBJ2-7, with 11 bases identical to TRBD2. The germline CDR1 and CDR2 sequences are SEHNR and FQNEAQ (reference sequence). Trimming took 11 bases from V and 5 from J; bases not matched to a gene: 8. The length of the CDR3 is 13 residues. Combining the CDR3 with reference TRBV7-9 and TRBJ2-7 gives the whole variable domain DTGVSQNPRHKITKRGQNVTFRCDPISEHNRLYWYRQTLGQGPEFLTYFQNEAQLEKSRLLSDRFSAERPKGSFSTLEIQRTEQGDSAMYLCALGTSGRNEQYFGPGTRLTVT.

The chain couples TRBV2 to TRBJ2-5; 9 bases line up with TRBD2. Germline loops: CDR1 SNHLY, CDR2 FYNNEI. The ends lost 2 bases at V and 5 bases at J; junction bases unmatched: 9. The CDR3 is 16 amino acids. CDR3 loop: CASSELRRGGFETQYF. The DNA for the CDR3 is TGTGCCAGCAGTGAATTGAGGCGGGGGGGCTTCGAGACCCAGTACTTC.

This clone was detected only a few times. This chain joins TRBV6-5 and TRBJ1-1, with 9 bases aligning to TRBD1. J gave up 8 bases and V 3 bases, and 7 bases lay outside the gene matches. This CDR3 region has 14 residues. From germline, CDR1 is MNHEY and CDR2 SVGAGI. The CDR3 reads CASSYRQGEVEAFF. CDR3 coding DNA: TGTGCCAGCAGTTATCGACAGGGGGAGGTCGAAGCTTTCTTT.